Below are 19 T cell receptor beta chains sequenced from a single sample in a study of shared T cell receptors in the human thymus. Method: immunoSEQ multiplex PCR; TCRdb's copy keeps in-frame clones and lacks some. The repertoire includes approximately 760,000 clones, approximately 85% of them detected once, and more than 0.008% sits in the top ten. The data were also submitted as part of a second study, on human thymus T cells.

The sequenced sample was thymocytes. These receptor sequences come from a girl under two years old with a congenital heart defect.

Worth noting for this clone: The junction departs from the called germline gene at one end, perhaps through a read error. The chain carries TRBV5-6 and TRBJ1-2, with D maybe TRBD1 (5 bases). Germline-derived CDR1 and CDR2 are SGHDT and YYEEEE. The CDR3 sequence is 13 residues long. Here the CDR3 reads CASSLVARDGYIF. Here the CDR3 DNA reads TGTGCCAGCAGCTTGGTGGCCAGGGATGGCTACATCTTC.

CDR3 sequence (DNA): TGCGCCAGCAGCCAACCCCCAGCCCGGACTCCCTCCACAGATACGCAGTATTTT. Translation gives CASSQPPARTPSTDTQYF. This chain joins TRBV4-3 and TRBJ2-3, with a weak D call TRBD2 (5 bases). This CDR3 spans 18 amino acids. Germline CDR1 reads LGHNA; CDR2 reads YSLEER. V was trimmed by 2 bases and J by 2 bases, leaving 20 bases between them.

The rearrangement uses TRBV5-5 and TRBJ2-7, with 8 bases matching TRBD1. Germline assignment: CDR1 SGHKS and CDR2 YYEKEE (reference sequence). CDR3 size: 14 residues. The junction had 5 bases not matched to a gene; V was cut back by 4 bases and J by 2 bases. The CDR3 loop reads CASSGGTGPYEQYF. In DNA, the CDR3 is TGTGCCAGCAGCGGCGGGACAGGTCCCTACGAGCAGTACTTC.

J is TRBJ2-5 and V is TRBV7-6; 7 bases align to TRBD2. The length of the CDR3 is 16 residues. V shed 3 bases, J shed 1 base, and the junction held 8 bases outside the gene matches. The germline V gene has CDR1 SGHVS and CDR2 FNYEAQ. CDR3: CASSFGLAEFQETQYF. DNA for the CDR3: TGTGCCAGCAGCTTCGGGCTAGCGGAATTCCAAGAGACCCAGTACTTC.

The chain uses TRBV27 and TRBJ2-7; D is perhaps TRBD1 (6 bases). V was shortened by 7 bases and J by 0 bases, with 16 bases between the two germline ends. Germline assignment: CDR1 MNHEY and CDR2 SMNVEV (reference sequence). The CDR3 sequence is 15 residues long. In DNA, the CDR3 is TGTGCCAGCAATACAGGGATCTCCTACTCCTACGAGCAGTACTTC. Translated: CASNTGISYSYEQYF.

Notes on this clone: Compared with germline, one end of the junction differs, possibly owing to a read error. The gene calls are TRBV6-5 and TRBJ1-6; D possibly corresponds to TRBD1 (5 bases). The germline CDR1 and CDR2 sequences are MNHEY and SVGAGI. This CDR3 is built from 15 residues. The CDR3 loop reads CACRDRNRGNSPLHF. CDR3 sequence (DNA): TGTGCCTGCAGGGATCGCAATAGGGGTAATTCACCCCTCCACTTT.

V usage is TRBV7-2 and J usage is TRBJ2-3; 12 nucleotides align to TRBD2. The germline V gene has CDR1 SGHTA and CDR2 FQGNSA. This CDR3 is 17 amino acids long. J gave up 7 bases and V 1 base, and 9 bases lay outside the gene matches. The CDR3 loop is CASSLGKTSGGEYTQYF. The CDR3 coding sequence is TGTGCCAGCAGCTTAGGGAAGACTAGCGGGGGCGAATATACGCAGTATTTT.

This clone was observed once. The chain combines TRBV27 with TRBJ2-1; 8 nucleotides agree with TRBD2. The CDR3 has 19 amino acids. After removal of 1 base from V and 2 bases from J, the junction contained 13 bases not matched to a gene. CDR1 is MNHEY and CDR2 is SMNVEV in the germline V gene (reference sequence). The DNA for the CDR3 is TGTGCCAGCAGTTTATATACCCCCCGGGGGGGGACCCCCTACAATGAGCAGTTCTTC. It codes for CASSLYTPRGGTPYNEQFF.

The J gene is TRBJ1-1, the V gene TRBV2; D possibly corresponds to TRBD1 (5 bases). The CDR3 is made up of 10 amino acids. Germline assignment: CDR1 SNHLY and CDR2 FYNNEI. Trimming stripped 11 bases from V and 10 bases from J, with 14 bases between. In DNA form, the CDR3 reads TGTGCCGTGGCAGGGCGGACAGCTTTCTTT. It encodes CAVAGRTAFF.

The chain employs TRBV7-2 and TRBJ1-4; the D is unclear. Germline V CDR1 and CDR2: SGHTA, FQGNSA. V was trimmed by 4 bases and J by 8 bases, leaving 11 bases between them. The CDR3 extends over 13 amino acids. In DNA, the CDR3 is TGTGCCAGCAGCTCACGGGAAGGGGAAAAACTGTTTTTT. Amino acids: CASSSREGEKLFF.

The V call is TRBV7-2, the J call TRBJ2-3; D gene unclear. Germline V gene sequence: CDR1 SGHTA, CDR2 FQGNSA. The CDR3 sequence is 12 residues long. V was cut by 3 bases and J by 6 bases, with 7 bases left in between. The CDR3, as DNA: TGTGCCAGCAGCTTTATCTCCGATACGCAGTATTTT. As protein: CASSFISDTQYF.

The chain has TRBV5-6 and TRBJ1-2; 8 bases match TRBD1. Germline CDR1 and CDR2: SGHDT and YYEEEE. The CDR3 contains 14 residues. V trimming: 0 bases; J trimming: 6 bases; junction bases outside the gene matches: 4. This CDR3 is CASSLADRGNGYTF. CDR3 nucleotide sequence: TGTGCCAGCAGCTTGGCCGACAGGGGTAATGGCTACACCTTC.

The chain joins TRBV7-9 to TRBJ1-2; D call uncertain. Trimming cost V 4 bases and J 8 bases, with 8 bases left between them. The CDR3 covers 11 residues. CDR1 is SEHNR, CDR2 FQNEAQ, per germline (reference sequence). The CDR3 sequence is CASSSPSGYTF. Here the CDR3 DNA reads TGTGCCAGCAGCTCCCCCTCCGGCTACACCTTC.

The chain has TRBV10-3 and TRBJ2-3, with D uncertain. Germline loops: CDR1 ENHRY, CDR2 SYGVKD. There are 12 residues in the CDR3. The V gene lost 10 bases and the J gene lost 4 bases, with 12 bases spanning the gap. As DNA, the CDR3 is TGTGCCACCAGGTCCCTCCCAGATACGCAGTATTTT. It yields the protein CATRSLPDTQYF.

In this sample, this clone turned up once. The chain couples TRBV16 to TRBJ1-2; 7 bases fit TRBD1. The CDR3 has 18 amino acids. V gave up 1 base and J gave up 0 bases; unmatched junction bases: 11. CDR1 KGHSY and CDR2 FQNENV come from the germline V gene. CDR3 DNA sequence: TGTGCCAGCAGCCAATTGGTAGGACAGGCTTTACCTAACTATGGCTACACCTTC. As protein: CASSQLVGQALPNYGYTF.

The chain is built from TRBV19 and TRBJ2-3; the D gene is possibly TRBD2 (7 bases). CDR1 and CDR2 from the germline V gene are LNHDA and SQIVND (reference sequence). There are 15 residues in the CDR3. The V and J ends lost 2 bases and 2 bases respectively, with 11 bases between them. The CDR3 DNA is TGTGCCAGTAGTATACGGGGGGCAACCACAGATACGCAGTATTTT. This encodes CASSIRGATTDTQYF.

With respect to this clone: The junction shows a germline mismatch at one end, possibly a read error. The chain employs TRBV19 and TRBJ2-3; D is perhaps TRBD1 (6 bases). This CDR3 comprises 11 residues. Looked up from germline, CDR1 is LNHDA and CDR2 is SQIVND (reference sequence). The CDR3 region has the DNA TGTGCCACTAGTGGGACACAAACGCAGTATTTT. This encodes CATSGTQTQYF.

The chain carries TRBV27 and TRBJ2-3, with 16 bases that match TRBD2. The germline gives CDR1 MNHEY, CDR2 SMNVEV (reference sequence). Losses at the gene ends were 4 bases for V and 6 bases for J; bases not matched to a gene: 10. The CDR3 runs to 18 residues. In DNA form, the CDR3 reads TGTGCCAGCAGTTCACCGGGACTAGCGGGGGGGTACAGGGATACGCAGTATTTT. As protein: CASSSPGLAGGYRDTQYF.

The rearrangement uses TRBV19 and TRBJ1-2; the D is unclear. V was clipped by 2 bases and J by 3 bases, with 7 bases between them. Germline V gene data show CDR1 as LNHDA and CDR2 as SQIVND (reference sequence). This CDR3 is 13 amino acids long. The DNA for the CDR3 is TGTGCCAGTAGTATATCAGTACACTATGGCTACACCTTC. Translation: CASSISVHYGYTF.